This T cell receptor beta chain was captured in a study of shared clonotypes between healthy human individuals. Assay used: immunoSEQ multiplex PCR; TCRdb lists only in-frame clones, some missing. This sample yields hundreds of thousands of clones, of which 95% to 98% are seen a single time; 0.3% belongs to the top ten. Naive CD8 cells were CD45RO-negative, positively selected for CCR7, excluding terminally differentiated effector memory CD45RA+ cells. There are 13 residues in the CDR3. V was cut by 2 bases and J by 5 bases, with 10 bases left in between. Germline V gene data show CDR1 as MNHEY and CDR2 as SVGAGI.

The TCR comes from a young man in good health. This rearrangement joins TRBV6-5 to TRBJ2-7; weak D call: TRBD1 (6 bases). The sample taken for sequencing was naive CD8+ T cells sorted from blood. The DNA of the CDR3 is TGTGCCAGCAGTTACAGGGGGATCCACGAGCAGTACTTC. The encoded protein is CASSYRGIHEQYF.